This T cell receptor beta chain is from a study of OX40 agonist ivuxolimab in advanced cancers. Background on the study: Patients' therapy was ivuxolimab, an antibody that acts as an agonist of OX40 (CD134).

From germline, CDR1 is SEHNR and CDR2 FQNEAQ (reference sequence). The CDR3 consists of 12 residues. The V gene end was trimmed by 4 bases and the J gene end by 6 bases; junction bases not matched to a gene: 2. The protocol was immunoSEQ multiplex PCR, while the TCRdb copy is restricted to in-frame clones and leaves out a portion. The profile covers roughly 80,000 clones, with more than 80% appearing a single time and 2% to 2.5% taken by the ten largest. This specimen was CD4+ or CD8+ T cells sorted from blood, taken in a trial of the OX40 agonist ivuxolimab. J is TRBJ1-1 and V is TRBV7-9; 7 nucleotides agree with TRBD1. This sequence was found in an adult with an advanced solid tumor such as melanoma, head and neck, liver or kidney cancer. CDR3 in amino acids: CASSWGTAEAFF. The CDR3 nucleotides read TGTGCCAGCAGCTGGGGGACAGCTGAAGCTTTCTTT.